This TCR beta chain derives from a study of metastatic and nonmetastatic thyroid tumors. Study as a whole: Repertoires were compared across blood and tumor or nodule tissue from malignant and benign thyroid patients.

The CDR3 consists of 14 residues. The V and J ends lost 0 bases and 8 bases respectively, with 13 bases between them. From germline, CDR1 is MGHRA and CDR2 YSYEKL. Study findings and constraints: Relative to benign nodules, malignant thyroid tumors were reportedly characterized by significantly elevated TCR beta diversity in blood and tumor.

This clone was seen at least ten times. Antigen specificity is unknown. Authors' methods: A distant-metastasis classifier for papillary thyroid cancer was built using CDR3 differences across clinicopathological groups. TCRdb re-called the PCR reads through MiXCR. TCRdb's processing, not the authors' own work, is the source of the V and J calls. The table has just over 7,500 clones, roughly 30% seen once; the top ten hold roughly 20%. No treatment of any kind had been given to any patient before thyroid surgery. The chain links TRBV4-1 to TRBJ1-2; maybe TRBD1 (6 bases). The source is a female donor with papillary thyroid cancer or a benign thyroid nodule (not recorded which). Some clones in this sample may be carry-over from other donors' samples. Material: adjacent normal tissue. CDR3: CASSQEGGLSGYTF. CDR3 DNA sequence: TGCGCCAGCAGCCAAGAAGGGGGGCTGTCGGGCTACACCTTC.